This T cell receptor beta chain was recorded in a study of shared clonotypes between healthy human individuals. The wider study: The donors, two women and a few men, were aged 18 to 49.

V was cut by 4 bases and J by 1 base, with 14 bases left in between. The CDR3 has 15 amino acids. Germline V gives CDR1 SGDLS, CDR2 YYNGEE. Details on this clone: What it binds is unknown.

The table came from immunoSEQ multiplex PCR; TCRdb's copy has only in-frame clones and leaves some out. The profile shows more than 400,000 clones, around 96% of them singletons. Findings of the study overall: Few donors limited the genetic and exposure-history diversity represented. Some naive CD4 clonotypes, 4.5% to 5.5%, turned up in common across several donors.

Sequenced material: naive CD4+ T cells sorted from blood. The sample's subset: CD45RA+ positively selected. The receptor was isolated from a woman aged 25 to 39 in good health. The chain combines TRBV9 with TRBJ1-1; TRBD1 is a possible D gene (6 bases). DNA for the CDR3: TGTGCCAGCAGCCCCCTGGGGGCTGAGAACACTGAAGCTTTCTTT. It translates to CASSPLGAENTEAFF.